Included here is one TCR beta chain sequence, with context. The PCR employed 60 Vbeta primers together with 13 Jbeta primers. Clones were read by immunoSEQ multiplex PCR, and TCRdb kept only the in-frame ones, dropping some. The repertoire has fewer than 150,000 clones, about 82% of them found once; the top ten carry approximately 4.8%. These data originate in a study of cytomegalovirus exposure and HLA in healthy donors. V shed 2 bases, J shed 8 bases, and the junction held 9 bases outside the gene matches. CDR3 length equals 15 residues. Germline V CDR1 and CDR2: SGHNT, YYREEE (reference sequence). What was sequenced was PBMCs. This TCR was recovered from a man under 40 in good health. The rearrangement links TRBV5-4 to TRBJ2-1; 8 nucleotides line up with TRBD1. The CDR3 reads CASSFTGGGLDEQFF. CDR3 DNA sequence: TGTGCCAGCAGCTTTACAGGGGGAGGTCTGGATGAGCAGTTCTTC.